The 20 T cell receptor beta chains in this list originate from one sample, sequenced in a study of T cell clonality in common variable immunodeficiency. Profiling relied on immunoSEQ multiplex PCR, and the TCRdb table lists in-frame clones only, not all of them. The repertoire yields about 35,000 clones, none seen only once; the top ten contain approximately 3.6%. Sequenced material: peripheral blood mononuclear cells. The origin of the receptors is a person aged 18-69 years in good health.

This clone has a count of ten or more. The read terminates 3 residues before the CDR3 end, so the remaining end is supplied by the germline J gene. The chain joins TRBV20-1 to TRBJ1-5; D remains unclear. Trimming took off 3 bases at V and 1 base at J, with 10 bases between the two ends. The CDR3 consists of 14 residues. Germline assignment: CDR1 DFQATT and CDR2 SNEGSKA (reference sequence). The CDR3 DNA, read in part, is TGCAGTGCTAGCTGGGTCGGGAGCAATCAGCCC. It codes for CSASWVGSNQP. Given in full, the CDR3 is CSASWVGSNQPQHF.

This clone showed up many times. The read finishes 3 residues shy of the CDR3 end, and the germline J gene is used to complete it. This CDR3 is also generated by other DNA sequences in the sample. This rearrangement joins TRBV7-9 to TRBJ1-3; D not certain. Trimming removed 4 bases from V and 0 bases from J, with 7 bases in between. Germline values: CDR1 SEHNR, CDR2 FQNEAQ (reference sequence). The CDR3 spans 14 residues. The sequenced CDR3 bases are TGTGCCAGCAGCTCACAGCTCTCTGGAAACACC. Residues: CASSSQLSGNT. The CDR3 reads in full as CASSSQLSGNTIYF.

This clone has a count of ten or more. Sequencing ends 3 residues short of the CDR3 end; the germline J gene provides the rest. This sequence joins TRBV20-1 and TRBJ2-5; 14 bases fit TRBD2. V lost 5 bases, J lost 4 bases, and 9 bases stayed unmatched. The CDR3 contains 16 residues. Germline values: CDR1 DFQATT, CDR2 SNEGSKA (reference sequence). Incomplete CDR3 DNA: TGCAGTGCTCCCCGACTAGCGGGAGGGCGTGGAGAGACC. Protein sequence: CSAPRLAGGRGET. In full, the CDR3 reads CSAPRLAGGRGETQYF.

This clone appeared many times. The read terminates 3 residues before the CDR3 end, so the remaining end is supplied by the germline J gene. The genes are TRBV5-1 and TRBJ1-6; 7 bases line up with TRBD1. This CDR3 is 14 amino acids long. The germline V gene encodes CDR1 SGHRS and CDR2 YFSETQ. The covered CDR3 bases are TGCGCCAGCAGCTTGGGACAGGGTGCGATCCCC. Encoded protein: CASSLGQGAIP. The entire CDR3 protein reads CASSLGQGAIPLHF.

There are many counts of this clone. The read finishes 3 residues shy of the CDR3 end, and the germline J gene is used to complete it. The chain joins TRBV20-1 to TRBJ2-1; 10 bases match TRBD2. Germline CDR1 DFQATT, CDR2 SNEGSKA (reference sequence). This CDR3 is built from 16 residues. Trimming cost V 1 base and J 1 base; bases outside gene matches: 4. CDR3 DNA (partial): TGCAGTGCTAGAGTCCCGACTAGCGGGTCCTACAATGAG. Its protein is CSARVPTSGSYNE. The full CDR3 protein reads CSARVPTSGSYNEQFF.

Regarding this clone: The observed sequence ends 3 residues before the CDR3 terminus, with the missing tail filled in from the germline J gene. The rearrangement links TRBV2 to TRBJ2-5, with D perhaps matching TRBD2 (7 bases). This CDR3 has 15 residues. Looked up from germline, CDR1 is SNHLY and CDR2 is FYNNEI. V lost 3 bases and J 0 bases, leaving 11 bases between the germline ends. The CDR3 loop is CASSDRGGDQETQYF. CDR3 DNA (partial): TGTGCCAGCAGTGATCGCGGGGGCGACCAAGAGACC.

This clone was seen ten or more times. CDR3 region: CSALASGSRETQYF. Partial CDR3 DNA: TGCAGTGCTCTTGCTAGCGGGAGTAGGGAGACC. The V and J genes are TRBV20-1 and TRBJ2-5, with 10 bases identical to TRBD2. The read falls 3 residues short of the CDR3 end, and the missing part is taken from the germline J gene. V dropped 5 bases and J dropped 5; count of bases not matched to a gene: 8. The CDR3 is 14 amino acids. Germline V gene lookup returns CDR1 DFQATT and CDR2 SNEGSKA (reference sequence).

This clone occurred many times. The sequence runs out 3 residues before the end of the CDR3; the remainder is reconstructed from the germline J gene. The chain employs TRBV5-1 and TRBJ2-7, with 11 bases identical to TRBD1. V was clipped by 0 bases and J by 5 bases; unmatched bases: 4. The germline gives CDR1 SGHRS, CDR2 YFSETQ. The CDR3 spans 15 residues. CDR3 residues: CASSLGWDRGNEQYF. CDR3 DNA (partial): TGCGCCAGCAGCTTGGGCTGGGACAGGGGGAACGAG.

This clone was seen ten or more times. Read data end 3 residues before the CDR3 end; the end is taken from the germline J gene. V gene TRBV5-1 combines with J gene TRBJ2-5; D is possibly TRBD1 (5 bases). Germline CDR1 reads SGHRS; CDR2 reads YFSETQ. The V end lost 4 bases, the J end lost 2 bases, and 9 bases lay between the germline ends. The CDR3 loop spans 13 amino acids. The CDR3 here is CASSPGQQETQYF. The part of the CDR3 DNA that was read is TGCGCCAGCAGCCCCGGACAACAAGAGACC.

This clone was detected ten times or more. The CDR3 goes on 3 residues after the read ends, and that part is filled in from the germline J gene. The chain is built from TRBV2 and TRBJ2-5; 13 bases line up with TRBD2. V trimming: 4 bases; J trimming: 5 bases; junction bases outside the gene matches: 10. Germline CDR1 is SNHLY and CDR2 is FYNNEI. CDR3 length: 17 residues. The CDR3 loop reads CASSGQLAGGPRETQYF. The sequenced part of the CDR3 DNA is TGTGCCAGCAGTGGCCAACTAGCGGGGGGGCCTCGGGAGACC.

This clone was seen many times. The CDR3 extends 3 residues past the end of the read, so its final part is completed from the germline J gene. The chain joins TRBV19 to TRBJ2-5; possibly TRBD2 for D (7 bases). CDR3 length: 15 residues. Germline V gene sequence: CDR1 LNHDA, CDR2 SQIVND (reference sequence). The V gene lost 5 bases and the J gene lost 4 bases, with 17 bases spanning the gap. CDR3 in amino acids: CASSPPGGGAETQYF. The CDR3 DNA, read in part, is TGTGCCAGTAGTCCTCCCGGAGGGGGGGCAGAGACC.

This clone came up many times. The read gets to within 3 residues of the CDR3 end, and the germline J gene fills in the rest. The chain carries TRBV5-1 and TRBJ1-1; 9 bases match TRBD1. The V and J ends lost 5 bases and 5 bases, in that order; junction bases with no gene match: 4. Germline CDR1 is SGHRS and CDR2 is YFSETQ. The CDR3 consists of 13 residues. The CDR3 sequence is CASRVGQGTEAFF. Partial CDR3 DNA: TGCGCCAGCAGGGTTGGACAGGGGACTGAA.

Many counts were recorded for this clone. The read comes to an end 3 residues before the CDR3 does, leaving the germline J gene to fill in the end. The V call is TRBV20-1, the J call TRBJ2-5; 7 nucleotides agree with TRBD1. CDR1 and CDR2 (germline): DFQATT, SNEGSKA (reference sequence). There are 14 residues in the CDR3. With 0 bases clipped from V and 5 bases from J, the junction kept 6 bases outside the gene matches. The CDR3 DNA, read in part, is TGCAGTGCTAGAGATGAAGGACAGGTTGAGACC. This translates into CSARDEGQVET. The full-length CDR3 reads as CSARDEGQVETQYF.

At least ten counts were recorded for this clone. Coverage ceases 3 residues before the CDR3 finishes, and the germline J gene fills in the end. The chain couples TRBV7-6 to TRBJ2-1; D gene uncertain. Germline loops: CDR1 SGHVS, CDR2 FNYEAQ. The CDR3 covers 12 residues. The ends were cut back, 4 bases at V and 7 bases at J, with 8 bases in the middle. The part of the CDR3 DNA that was read is TGTGCCAGCAGCTATCAGGTTAATGAG. Protein product: CASSYQVNE. The entire CDR3 sequence reads CASSYQVNEQFF.

This clone has at least ten counts. The sequenced fragment ends 3 residues before the CDR3 boundary, so the rest is inferred from the germline J gene. The chain links TRBV18 to TRBJ2-7; TRBD2 is a possible D gene (6 bases). Germline V gene sequence: CDR1 KGHSH, CDR2 LQKENI. Trimming cost V 0 bases and J 0 bases, with 15 bases left between them. The CDR3 consists of 17 residues. The CDR3: CASSPPGRAGRSYEQYF. CDR3 DNA, as far as it was read: TGTGCCAGCTCACCACCAGGACGAGCGGGCCGCTCCTACGAG.

The table lists this clone with many counts. Read sequence stops 3 residues before the CDR3 end, and the germline J gene provides the missing end. The gene calls are TRBV10-3 and TRBJ2-1, with 11 nucleotides matching TRBD2. This CDR3 is 16 amino acids long. The junction had 10 bases not matched to a gene; V was cut back by 5 bases and J by 7 bases. The germline CDR1 and CDR2 sequences are ENHRY and SYGVKD. The DNA read from the CDR3 is TGTGCCATCAGTTCCCTCCCCGGGACTAGCGGTAATGAG. Protein: CAISSLPGTSGNE. The full CDR3 sequence reads CAISSLPGTSGNEQFF.

This clone came up many times. The sequence runs out 3 residues before the end of the CDR3; the remainder is reconstructed from the germline J gene. The chain employs TRBV3-1 (or the pseudogene TRBV3-2) and TRBJ2-7; 10 bases map to TRBD2. This CDR3 region has 18 residues. V dropped 0 bases and J dropped 0; count of bases not matched to a gene: 8. Germline V CDR1 and CDR2: LGHDT, YNNKEL (reference sequence). CDR3 DNA (partial): TGTGCCAGCAGCCAAGATAGGGAGCGGGAGGGGAGCTCCTACGAG. It specifies CASSQDREREGSSYE. The complete CDR3 protein is CASSQDREREGSSYEQYF.

Ten or more counts support this clone. The CDR3 end falls 3 residues outside the read, so it is completed with the germline J gene. The chain employs TRBV7-3 and TRBJ2-7, with a possible D match to TRBD2 (6 bases). This CDR3 contains 15 residues. Germline CDR1 and CDR2: SGHTA and FQGTGA. V was shortened by 2 bases and J by 1 base, with 12 bases between the two germline ends. CDR3 DNA, as far as it was read: TGTGCCAGCAGCTTACGGTCAGGAGGGTCCTACGAG. Protein sequence: CASSLRSGGSYE. The full CDR3 is CASSLRSGGSYEQYF.

This clone was picked up many times. The read halts 3 residues ahead of the CDR3 end, with the missing end drawn from the germline J gene. The chain is built from TRBV20-1 and TRBJ2-1, with TRBD2 matching 9 bases. The CDR3 is made up of 13 amino acids. Per the germline V gene, CDR1 is DFQATT and CDR2 is SNEGSKA (reference sequence). Unmatched junction bases numbered 1, after V lost 3 bases and J lost 4 bases. The CDR3 bases that were read are TGCAGTGCTAGTACTAGCGGGTACAATGAG. Amino acids: CSASTSGYNE. Given in full, the CDR3 is CSASTSGYNEQFF.

This clone occurred many times. The CDR3 goes on 3 residues after the read ends, and that part is filled in from the germline J gene. This chain joins TRBV19 and TRBJ2-3; 10 bases align to TRBD1. The CDR3 is 16 residues long. The ends lost 5 bases at V and 6 bases at J; junction bases unmatched: 11. Germline V lookup: CDR1 LNHDA, CDR2 SQIVND (reference sequence). CDR3 DNA (partial): TGTGCCAGTAGTGGGTGGACAGGGGGAAAGTCCGATACG. It encodes CASSGWTGGKSDT. The full CDR3 is CASSGWTGGKSDTQYF.